This record looks at one T cell receptor (beta chain) sequence and its context. These data are taken from a study of blood T cell repertoires in COVID-19. Looking at the study overall: The United States, Italy and Spain provided the acute and convalescent COVID-19 samples.

V lost 0 bases to trimming and J lost 4 bases, with 13 bases between them. The V gene's germline CDR1 is SGDLS and CDR2 YYNGEE. CDR3 size: 15 residues. As originally analysed: Amplification of reference gene primers was used by the study to estimate nucleated cell counts. Repertoires were generated with immunoSEQ multiplex PCR, while TCRdb's copy carries only in-frame clones and drops some. V and J calls and clone size come straight from that table; D and trimming were deduced from the DNA. This table has about 120,000 clones, over 70% appearing once. The sample consisted of peripheral blood. The chain links TRBV9 to TRBJ1-2, with D maybe TRBD1 (5 bases). The sequence was collected from an older woman with acute or convalescent COVID-19. DNA for the CDR3: TGTGCCAGCAGCGTAGCCCAGGGTAGCGGCTATGGCTACACCTTC. It codes for CASSVAQGSGYGYTF.